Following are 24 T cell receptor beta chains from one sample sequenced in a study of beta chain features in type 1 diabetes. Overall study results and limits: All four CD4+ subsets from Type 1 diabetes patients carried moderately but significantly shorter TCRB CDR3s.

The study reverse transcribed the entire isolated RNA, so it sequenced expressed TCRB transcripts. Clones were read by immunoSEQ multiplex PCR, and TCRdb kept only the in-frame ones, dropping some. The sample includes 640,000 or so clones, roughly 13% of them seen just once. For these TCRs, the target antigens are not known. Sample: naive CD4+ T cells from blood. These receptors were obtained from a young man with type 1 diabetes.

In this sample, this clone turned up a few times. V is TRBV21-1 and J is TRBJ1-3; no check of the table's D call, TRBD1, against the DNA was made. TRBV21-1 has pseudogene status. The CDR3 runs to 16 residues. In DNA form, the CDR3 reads TGTGCCCACCTGGGGGCGACAGTGAGCTCTGGAAACACCATATATTTT. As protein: CAHLGATVSSGNTIYF.

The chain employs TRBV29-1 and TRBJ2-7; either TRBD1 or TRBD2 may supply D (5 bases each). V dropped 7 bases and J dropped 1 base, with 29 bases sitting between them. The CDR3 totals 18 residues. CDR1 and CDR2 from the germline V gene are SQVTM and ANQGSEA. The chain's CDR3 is CSASDSKGLHRTSYEQYF. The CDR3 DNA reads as TGCAGCGCCTCCGACAGCAAAGGGCTACATCGGACTTCCTACGAGCAGTACTTC.

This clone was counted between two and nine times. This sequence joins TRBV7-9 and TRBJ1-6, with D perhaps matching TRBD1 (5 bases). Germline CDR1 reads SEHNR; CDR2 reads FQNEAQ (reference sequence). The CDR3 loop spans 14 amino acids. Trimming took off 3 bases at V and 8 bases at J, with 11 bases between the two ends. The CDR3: CASSFGAVYSPLHF. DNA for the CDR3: TGTGCCAGCAGCTTCGGGGCCGTATATTCACCCCTCCACTTT.

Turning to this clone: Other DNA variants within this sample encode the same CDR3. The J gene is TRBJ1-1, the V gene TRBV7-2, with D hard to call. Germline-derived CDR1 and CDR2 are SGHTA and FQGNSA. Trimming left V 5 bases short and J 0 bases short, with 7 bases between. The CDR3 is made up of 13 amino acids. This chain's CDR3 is CASSLDLNTEAFF. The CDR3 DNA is TGTGCCAGCAGCCTGGATCTGAACACTGAAGCTTTCTTT.

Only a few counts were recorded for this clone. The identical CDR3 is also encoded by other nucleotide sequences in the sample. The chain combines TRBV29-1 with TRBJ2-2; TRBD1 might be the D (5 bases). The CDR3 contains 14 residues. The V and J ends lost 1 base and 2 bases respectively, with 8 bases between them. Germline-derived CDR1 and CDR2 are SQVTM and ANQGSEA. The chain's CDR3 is CSVEGQGNTGELFF. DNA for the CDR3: TGCAGCGTTGAAGGGCAGGGAAACACCGGGGAGCTGTTTTTT.

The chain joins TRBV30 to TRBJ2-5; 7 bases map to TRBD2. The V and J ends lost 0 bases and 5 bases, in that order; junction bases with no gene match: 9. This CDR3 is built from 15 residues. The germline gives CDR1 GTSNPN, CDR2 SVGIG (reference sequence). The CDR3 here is CAWSVGLVGRETQYF. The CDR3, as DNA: TGTGCCTGGAGTGTAGGCCTGGTCGGGAGGGAGACCCAGTACTTC.

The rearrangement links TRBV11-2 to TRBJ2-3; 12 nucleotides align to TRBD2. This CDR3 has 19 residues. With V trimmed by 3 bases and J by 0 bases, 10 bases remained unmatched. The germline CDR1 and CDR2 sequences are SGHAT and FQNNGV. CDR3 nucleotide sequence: TGTGCCAGCAGCTTGCCCATGGAAGGGACTAGCGGGAGCACAGATACGCAGTATTTT. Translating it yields CASSLPMEGTSGSTDTQYF. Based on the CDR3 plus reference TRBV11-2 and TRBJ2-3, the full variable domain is EAGVAQSPRYKIIEKRQSVAFWCNPISGHATLYWYQQILGQGPKLLIQFQNNGVVDDSQLPKDRFSAERLKGVDSTLKIQPAKLEDSAVYLCASSLPMEGTSGSTDTQYFGPGTRLTVL.

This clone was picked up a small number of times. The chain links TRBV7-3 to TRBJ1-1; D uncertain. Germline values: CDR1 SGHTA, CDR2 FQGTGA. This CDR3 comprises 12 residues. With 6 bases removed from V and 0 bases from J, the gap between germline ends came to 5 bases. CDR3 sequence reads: CASRSMNTEAFF. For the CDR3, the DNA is TGTGCCAGCAGATCGATGAACACTGAAGCTTTCTTT.

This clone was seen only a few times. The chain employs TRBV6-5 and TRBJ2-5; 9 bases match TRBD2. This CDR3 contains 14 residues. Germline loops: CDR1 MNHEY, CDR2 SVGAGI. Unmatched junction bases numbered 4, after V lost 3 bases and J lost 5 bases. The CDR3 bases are TGTGCCAGCAGTTATGGACTAGCGAGGGAGACCCAGTACTTC. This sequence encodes CASSYGLARETQYF.

CDR3 amino acids: CASSQDWSHQETQYF. CDR3 sequence (DNA): TGTGCCAGCAGCCAAGATTGGAGCCACCAAGAGACCCAGTACTTC. The J gene is TRBJ2-5, the V gene TRBV14; D uncertain. Trimming pared 0 bases from V and 0 bases from J, leaving 8 bases between. This CDR3 has 15 residues. Germline V gives CDR1 SGHDN, CDR2 FVKESK. Complete variable domain (other parts from reference TRBV14 and TRBJ2-5): EAGVTQFPSHSVIEKGQTVTLRCDPISGHDNLYWYRRVMGKEIKFLLHFVKESKQDESGMPNNRFLAERTGGTYSTLKVQPAELEDSGVYFCASSQDWSHQETQYFGPGTRLLVL.

The CDR3 sequence is CATSRGPTGELFF. CDR3 bases: TGTGCCACCAGCAGAGGGCCCACCGGGGAGCTGTTTTTT. The chain recombines TRBV15 with TRBJ2-2; no firm D call. V gave up 1 base and J gave up 4 bases, with 4 bases separating them. Germline-derived CDR1 and CDR2 are LNHNV and YYDKDF (reference sequence). The CDR3 is made up of 13 amino acids.

This CDR3 is CASSLGVVREQFF. The CDR3 DNA reads TGTGCCAGCAGCTTAGGGGTCGTACGTGAGCAGTTCTTC. V and J are TRBV11-2 and TRBJ2-1; no clear D gene. The CDR3 length is 13 residues. From germline, CDR1 is SGHAT and CDR2 FQNNGV. With 1 base removed from V and 9 bases from J, the gap between germline ends came to 10 bases.

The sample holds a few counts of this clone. CDR3 in DNA: TGCGCCAGCAGCTTGGGTTCGGCTGCTGAAAAACTGTTTTTT. Translation gives CASSLGSAAEKLFF. The chain recombines TRBV5-1 with TRBJ1-4; D is uncertain. Germline V CDR1 and CDR2: SGHRS, YFSETQ. Trimming removed 0 bases at V and 7 bases at J, with 10 bases between. This CDR3 spans 14 amino acids.

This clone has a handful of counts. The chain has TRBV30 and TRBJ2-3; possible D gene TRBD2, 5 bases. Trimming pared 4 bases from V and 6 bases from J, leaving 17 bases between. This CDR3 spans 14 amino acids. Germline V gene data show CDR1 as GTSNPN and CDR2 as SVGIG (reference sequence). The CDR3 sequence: CAWNSGYQWDTQYF. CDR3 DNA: TGTGCCTGGAATTCGGGATATCAGTGGGATACGCAGTATTTT.

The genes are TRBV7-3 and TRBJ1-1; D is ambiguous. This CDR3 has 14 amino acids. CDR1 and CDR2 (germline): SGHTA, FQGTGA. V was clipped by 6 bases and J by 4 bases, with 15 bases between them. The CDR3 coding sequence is TGTGCCAGCAGTGTGGACGGTTTGGGCACTGAAGCTTTCTTT. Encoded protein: CASSVDGLGTEAFF.

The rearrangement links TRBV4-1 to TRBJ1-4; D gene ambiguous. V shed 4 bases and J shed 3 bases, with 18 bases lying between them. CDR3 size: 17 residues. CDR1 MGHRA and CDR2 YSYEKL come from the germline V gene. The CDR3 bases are TGCGCCAGCAGCCGGGGTAGAACCCGCGGAGCTAATGAAAAACTGTTTTTT. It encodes CASSRGRTRGANEKLFF.

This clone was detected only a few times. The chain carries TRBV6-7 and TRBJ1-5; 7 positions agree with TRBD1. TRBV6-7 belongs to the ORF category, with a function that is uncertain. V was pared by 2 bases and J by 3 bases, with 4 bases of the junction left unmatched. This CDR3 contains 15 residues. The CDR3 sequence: CASSYDGTDNQPQHF. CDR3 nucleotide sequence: TGTGCCAGCAGTTACGACGGGACAGACAATCAGCCCCAGCATTTT.

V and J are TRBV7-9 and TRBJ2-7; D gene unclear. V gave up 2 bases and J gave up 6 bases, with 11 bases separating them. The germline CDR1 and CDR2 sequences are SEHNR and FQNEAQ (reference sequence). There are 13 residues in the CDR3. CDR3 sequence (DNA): TGTGCCAGCAGCTTACAGGATGGTCTCGAGCAGTACTTC. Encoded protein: CASSLQDGLEQYF. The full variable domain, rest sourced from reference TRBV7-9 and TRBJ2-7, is DTGVSQNPRHKITKRGQNVTFRCDPISEHNRLYWYRQTLGQGPEFLTYFQNEAQLEKSRLLSDRFSAERPKGSFSTLEIQRTEQGDSAMYLCASSLQDGLEQYFGPGTRLTVT.

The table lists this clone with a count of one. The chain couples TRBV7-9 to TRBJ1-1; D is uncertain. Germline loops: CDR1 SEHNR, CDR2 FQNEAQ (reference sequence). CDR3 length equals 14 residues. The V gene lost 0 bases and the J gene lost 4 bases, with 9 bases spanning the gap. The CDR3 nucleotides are TGTGCCAGCAGCTTAGCGTGGTTGGGCACTGAAGCTTTCTTT. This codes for CASSLAWLGTEAFF. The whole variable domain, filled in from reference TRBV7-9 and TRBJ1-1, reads DTGVSQNPRHKITKRGQNVTFRCDPISEHNRLYWYRQTLGQGPEFLTYFQNEAQLEKSRLLSDRFSAERPKGSFSTLEIQRTEQGDSAMYLCASSLAWLGTEAFFGQGTRLTVV.

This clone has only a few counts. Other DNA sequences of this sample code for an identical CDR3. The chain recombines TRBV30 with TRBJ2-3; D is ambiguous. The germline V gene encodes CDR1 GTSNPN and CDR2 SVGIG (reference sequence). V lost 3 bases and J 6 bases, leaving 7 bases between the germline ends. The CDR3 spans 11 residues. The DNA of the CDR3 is TGTGCCTGGAGCCTGGCGGATACGCAGTATTTT. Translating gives CAWSLADTQYF.

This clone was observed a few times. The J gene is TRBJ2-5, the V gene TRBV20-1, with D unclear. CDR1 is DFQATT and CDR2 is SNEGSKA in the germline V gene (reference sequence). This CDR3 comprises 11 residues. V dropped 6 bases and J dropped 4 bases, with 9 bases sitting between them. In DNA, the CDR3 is TGCAGTGCCCCAACCCGAGAGACCCAGTACTTC. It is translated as CSAPTRETQYF.

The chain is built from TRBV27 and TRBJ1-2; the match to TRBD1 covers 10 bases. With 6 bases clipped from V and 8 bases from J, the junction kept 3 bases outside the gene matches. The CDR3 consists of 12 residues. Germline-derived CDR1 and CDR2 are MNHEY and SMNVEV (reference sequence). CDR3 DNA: TGTGCCAGCAGGGGGACAGGGGACGGCTACACCTTC. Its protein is CASRGTGDGYTF.

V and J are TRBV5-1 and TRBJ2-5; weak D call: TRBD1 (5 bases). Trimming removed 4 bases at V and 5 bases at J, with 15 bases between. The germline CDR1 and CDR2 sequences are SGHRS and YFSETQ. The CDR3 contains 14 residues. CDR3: CASSPATGAETQYF. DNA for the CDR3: TGCGCCAGCAGCCCGGCAACAGGAGCGGAGACCCAGTACTTC.

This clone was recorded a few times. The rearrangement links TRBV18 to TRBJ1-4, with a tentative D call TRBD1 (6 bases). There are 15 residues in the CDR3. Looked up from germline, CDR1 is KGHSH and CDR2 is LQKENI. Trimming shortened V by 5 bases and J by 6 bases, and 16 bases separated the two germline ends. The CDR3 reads CASSSGGRGHEKLFF. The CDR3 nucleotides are TGTGCCAGCTCATCGGGTGGCAGGGGCCATGAAAAACTGTTTTTT.